This entry lists 9 T cell receptor beta chains sequenced from one sample in a study of TIL therapy for anti-PD-1-resistant metastatic lung cancer. The immunoSEQ assay was v3. The table came from immunoSEQ multiplex PCR; TCRdb's copy has only in-frame clones and leaves some out. The repertoire consists of tens of thousands of clones, with about 63% occurring once and the leading ten covering 15% to 20%. Time point reported: pre-treatment sample, taken before nivolumab and TIL therapy. Most excised metastases sampled were pleural nodules or supraclavicular lymph nodes. Material: tumor tissue, obtained at baseline. These receptors were obtained from a woman between 25 and 85 years old with non-small cell lung cancer.

The genes are TRBV4-1 and TRBJ1-2; 10 nucleotides agree with TRBD1. CDR3 length: 14 amino acids. Per germline, CDR1 MGHRA and CDR2 YSYEKL. J gave up 12 bases and V 1 base, and 8 bases lay outside the gene matches. The CDR3 DNA sequence: TGCGCCAGCAGCCAAGTTTGGACAGGGGGTATTCACACCTTC. This translates into CASSQVWTGGIHTF.

The chain combines TRBV5-6 with TRBJ2-1; unclear D gene. Germline V gives CDR1 SGHDT, CDR2 YYEEEE. Trimming left V 2 bases short and J 8 bases short, with 8 bases between. This CDR3 is built from 12 residues. The CDR3 bases are TGTGCCAGCAGCTTAACGTTGGATGAGCAGTTCTTC. Translating gives CASSLTLDEQFF.

Only a few counts were recorded for this clone. The chain is built from TRBV19 and TRBJ2-7; 11 positions agree with TRBD2. Looked up from germline, CDR1 is LNHDA and CDR2 is SQIVND (reference sequence). CDR3 size: 14 residues. V shed 2 bases, J shed 5 bases, and the junction held 2 bases outside the gene matches. CDR3 bases: TGTGCCAGTAGTATAACTAGCGGGAGCCACGAGCAGTACTTC. Translating gives CASSITSGSHEQYF. Full variable domain (remainder filled in from reference TRBV19 and TRBJ2-7): DGGITQSPKYLFRKEGQNVTLSCEQNLNHDAMYWYRQDPGQGLRLIYYSQIVNDFQKGDIAEGYSVSREKKESFPLTVTSAQKNPTAFYLCASSITSGSHEQYFGPGTRLTVT.

V usage is TRBV5-6 and J usage is TRBJ1-5; possible D gene TRBD1, 5 bases. This CDR3 has 17 residues. Germline CDR1 SGHDT, CDR2 YYEEEE. The V end lost 4 bases, the J end lost 5 bases, and 22 bases lay between the germline ends. As DNA, the CDR3 is TGTGCCAGCAGCGCTGGGGTTCGGACGAGGGGATATCAGCCCCAGCATTTT. This encodes CASSAGVRTRGYQPQHF.

This clone appeared a few times. The V call is TRBV27, the J call TRBJ2-1; 8 bases match TRBD2. V gave up 10 bases and J gave up 3 bases; unmatched junction bases: 8. The CDR3 runs 14 residues. Germline CDR1 is MNHEY and CDR2 is SMNVEV (reference sequence). The CDR3 DNA is TGTGCCACCTCCATCGCGGGGGGCTACAATGAGCAGTTCTTC. This encodes CATSIAGGYNEQFF.

The chain has TRBV5-1 and TRBJ2-3, with TRBD2 as a possible D gene (5 bases). From germline, CDR1 is SGHRS and CDR2 YFSETQ. This CDR3 comprises 11 residues. Deletions cut 7 bases from V and 3 bases from J, with 6 bases between. The CDR3 DNA is TGCGCCAGCGGAGGAACAGATACGCAGTATTTT. Translated: CASGGTDTQYF. Full variable domain (rest looked up from reference TRBV5-1 and TRBJ2-3): KAGVTQTPRYLIKTRGQQVTLSCSPISGHRSVSWYQQTPGQGLQFLFEYFSETQRNKGNFPGRFSGRQFSNSRSEMNVSTLELGDSALYLCASGGTDTQYFGPGTRLTVL.

This clone was detected only a few times. This rearrangement joins TRBV4-2 to TRBJ2-2; 9 positions match TRBD2. Germline loops: CDR1 LGHNA, CDR2 YNFKEQ. The CDR3 extends over 17 amino acids. With V trimmed by 2 bases and J by 3 bases, 7 bases remained unmatched. The CDR3 loop reads CASSQLAGVTDTGELFF. DNA for the CDR3: TGTGCCAGCAGCCAATTAGCGGGAGTCACAGACACCGGGGAGCTGTTTTTT.

This clone was observed a single time. The chain carries TRBV4-1 and TRBJ1-1; no clear D gene. Deletions cut 1 base from V and 1 base from J, with 4 bases between. Per germline, CDR1 MGHRA and CDR2 YSYEKL. This CDR3 spans 13 amino acids. CDR3 nucleotide sequence: TGCGCCAGCAGCCAAGTACAGAACACTGAAGCTTTCTTT. Protein product: CASSQVQNTEAFF.

V gene TRBV7-9 combines with J gene TRBJ2-1; unclear D gene. V shed 4 bases and J shed 2 bases, with 6 bases lying between them. The CDR3 consists of 13 residues. Germline V lookup: CDR1 SEHNR, CDR2 FQNEAQ (reference sequence). CDR3 in amino acids: CASSSLAYNEQFF. CDR3 sequence (DNA): TGTGCCAGCAGCTCCCTGGCCTACAATGAGCAGTTCTTC. The whole variable domain, remainder taken from reference TRBV7-9 and TRBJ2-1, is DTGVSQNPRHKITKRGQNVTFRCDPISEHNRLYWYRQTLGQGPEFLTYFQNEAQLEKSRLLSDRFSAERPKGSFSTLEIQRTEQGDSAMYLCASSSLAYNEQFFGPGTRLTVL.